This T cell receptor (beta chain) was recorded in a study of CD8 T cells in Susac syndrome. Sequencing of TCR beta was carried out in blood CD8+ and CD4+ T cells. Those who served as multiple sclerosis controls were treatment-naive patients with stable or active relapsing-remitting disease. FACS was used to enrich TEMRA cells, whereas the CD8+ and CD4+ T cells were obtained by negative isolation. The germline V gene has CDR1 SEHNR and CDR2 FQNEAQ (reference sequence). The V and J ends lost 5 bases and 0 bases respectively, with 11 bases between them. This CDR3 region has 15 residues. Random-hexamer reverse transcription was applied to about 0.45 to 1 ug RNA. Multiplex immunoSEQ PCR targeted 54 Vbeta and 13 Jbeta TCR beta segments. Each CDR3 protein gets one entry after TCRdb re-called the immunoSEQ multiplex PCR reads with MiXCR. The sample contains about 280,000 distinct CDR3 sequences, around 83% of which appear only once.

The sample was CD8+ T cells from PBMCs. The chain links TRBV7-9 to TRBJ2-1, with D uncertain. The sequence derives from a human donor with multiple sclerosis. CDR3 loop: CASSPPTSSYNEQFF. The CDR3 region has the DNA TGTGCCAGCAGCCCCCCCACGAGCTCCTACAATGAGCAGTTCTTC.